The 27 T cell receptor beta chains presented below share a single source sample, sequenced in a study of identical twins. TCRdb re-derived calls from the 5' RACE reads in MiXCR, one entry per CDR3 protein. The sample gives 150,000 or so distinct CDR3 sequences, roughly 3.2% of which show up once; around 8.1% is in the top ten. Sample: memory T cells sorted from blood. These receptors all stem from a man aged 18 to 29 in good health.

This clonotype appeared many times. The V gene is TRBV7-2, the J gene TRBJ2-1; TRBD2 matches at 11 bases. The CDR3 totals 15 residues. Germline CDR1 is SGHTA and CDR2 is FQGNSA. V lost 5 bases and J lost 8; bases outside the gene matches: 8. CDR3 loop: CASSRATSGMHEQFF. The CDR3 nucleotides read TGTGCCAGCAGCCGCGCGACTAGCGGGATGCATGAGCAGTTCTTC.

This clonotype was recorded many times. The chain links TRBV27 to TRBJ1-2; D possibly corresponds to TRBD1 (6 bases). The CDR3 contains 15 residues. Trimming stripped 6 bases from V and 6 bases from J, with 20 bases between. Germline V gives CDR1 MNHEY, CDR2 SMNVEV (reference sequence). The CDR3 DNA sequence: TGTGCCAGCAGCCCGCACAGGGAGCGAGTGCATGGCTACACCTTC. Amino acid sequence: CASSPHRERVHGYTF.

This clonotype was seen repeatedly, ten times or more. The rearrangement uses TRBV6-1 and TRBJ2-1; TRBD1 matches 8 bases. With 6 bases clipped from V and 15 bases from J, the junction kept 13 bases outside the gene matches. This CDR3 region has 13 residues. The V gene's germline CDR1 is MNHNS and CDR2 SASEGT. CDR3 nucleotide sequence: TGTGCCAGCAGGGGCACAGGGGGGCGTCGGCCGTTCTTC. Its protein is CASRGTGGRRPFF.

This chain uses TRBV19 with TRBJ2-1, with TRBD2 identical over 10 bases. The CDR3 contains 14 residues. CDR1 and CDR2 (germline): LNHDA, SQIVND (reference sequence). Trimming at V came to 7 bases and at J to 4 bases, leaving 4 bases not matched to a gene. The CDR3 sequence: CASKVAGGYNEQFF. DNA of the CDR3: TGTGCCAGTAAGGTAGCGGGAGGATACAATGAGCAGTTCTTC.

This clonotype was detected ten times or more. The chain employs TRBV7-2 and TRBJ2-2; maybe TRBD1 (6 bases). Germline CDR1 is SGHTA and CDR2 is FQGNSA. The V end was cut by 3 bases, the J end by 4 bases, with 12 bases between. The CDR3 covers 15 residues. This chain's CDR3 is CASSFLDRPTGELFF. CDR3 nucleotides: TGTGCCAGCAGCTTCCTCGACAGGCCCACCGGGGAGCTGTTTTTT.

This clonotype occurred many times. This chain links TRBV5-1 with TRBJ2-5; D is tentatively TRBD1 or TRBD2 (5 bases each). V was cut by 2 bases and J by 7 bases, with 12 bases left in between. The CDR3 is made up of 13 amino acids. Germline V gene sequence: CDR1 SGHRS, CDR2 YFSETQ. The CDR3 is CASSLIVRGTQYF. As DNA, the CDR3 is TGCGCCAGCAGCTTAATCGTGAGGGGGACCCAGTACTTC.

The sample holds many counts of this clonotype. The V call is TRBV7-8, the J call TRBJ2-7, with 11 bases that match TRBD2. CDR1 is SGHVS and CDR2 is FQNEAQ in the germline V gene. The CDR3 is 14 amino acids. J gave up 2 bases and V 5 bases, and 2 bases lay outside the gene matches. CDR3 amino acids: CASSLGLAAYEQYF. The CDR3 bases are TGTGCCAGCAGCCTGGGACTAGCGGCCTACGAGCAGTACTTC.

This clonotype was counted at least ten times. J is TRBJ1-2 and V is TRBV29-1; D is ambiguous. This CDR3 spans 13 amino acids. Trimming left V 5 bases short and J 5 bases short, with 15 bases between. Germline V CDR1 and CDR2: SQVTM, ANQGSEA. The CDR3 sequence is CSVRGVAGYGYTF. The CDR3 DNA sequence: TGCAGCGTTCGGGGTGTAGCGGGGTATGGCTACACCTTC.

Many counts were recorded for this clonotype. The V and J genes are TRBV4-3 and TRBJ2-2, with 9 nucleotides matching TRBD2. CDR3 length equals 15 residues. V was pared by 6 bases and J by 3 bases, with 5 bases of the junction left unmatched. The V gene's germline CDR1 is LGHNA and CDR2 YSLEER. CDR3 residues: CASRRTSGYTGELFF. CDR3 nucleotide sequence: TGCGCCAGCAGGCGAACTAGCGGGTACACCGGGGAGCTGTTTTTT.

Comment on this clonotype: Since a much larger clone is just one base distant, this may be a read error. This chain joins TRBV19 and TRBJ1-1, with TRBD1 as a possible D gene (5 bases). Germline V CDR1 and CDR2: LNHDA, SQIVND (reference sequence). The ends were cut back, 7 bases at V and 6 bases at J, with 15 bases in the middle. CDR3 size: 13 residues. CDR3 amino acids: CASTIGGYAEAFF. The CDR3 DNA reads TGTGCCAGTACCATCGGGGGGTACGCTGAAGCTTTCTTT.

The table lists this clonotype with many counts. This chain links TRBV20-1 with TRBJ2-1; the match to TRBD2 covers 8 bases. Germline-derived CDR1 and CDR2 are DFQATT and SNEGSKA (reference sequence). The ends lost 6 bases at V and 9 bases at J; junction bases unmatched: 16. The CDR3 spans 15 residues. The chain's CDR3 is CSAPVLERESSEQFF. The DNA of the CDR3 is TGCAGTGCCCCCGTGTTAGAGCGGGAGTCTAGTGAGCAGTTCTTC.

This chain links TRBV6-4 with TRBJ1-1; D not resolved. There are 13 residues in the CDR3. V lost 4 bases and J 0 bases, leaving 6 bases between the germline ends. The germline CDR1 and CDR2 sequences are MRHNA and SNTAGT. CDR3 sequence reads: CASSVSVNTEAFF. The CDR3 nucleotides read TGTGCCAGCAGTGTCTCCGTGAACACTGAAGCTTTCTTT.

This clonotype occurred many times. This sequence joins TRBV7-2 and TRBJ1-3; D perhaps matches TRBD1 (6 bases). The germline V and J ends were trimmed by 5 bases and 4 bases, with 12 bases remaining between them. The germline V gene encodes CDR1 SGHTA and CDR2 FQGNSA. The length of the CDR3 is 14 residues. The DNA for the CDR3 is TGTGCCAGCAGCACTGGGACATCGGGAAACACCATATATTTT. Translating it yields CASSTGTSGNTIYF.

This clonotype has a count of ten or more. This CDR3 reads CASSGRAREKLFF. In DNA form, the CDR3 reads TGTGCCAGCAGTGGCCGGGCGAGGGAAAAACTGTTTTTT. J is TRBJ1-4 and V is TRBV6-1; D is undetermined. The CDR3 is 13 amino acids. In germline, CDR1 is MNHNS, CDR2 SASEGT. V lost 4 bases and J 8 bases, leaving 11 bases between the germline ends.

This clonotype showed up many times. This chain joins TRBV13 and TRBJ1-1; 9 bases map to TRBD1. Trimming removed 3 bases from V and 6 bases from J; junction bases left unmatched: 8. The CDR3 consists of 15 residues. Germline CDR1 is PRHDT and CDR2 is FYEKMQ (reference sequence). This chain's CDR3 is CASSFLGTGYAEAFF. The CDR3 nucleotides read TGTGCCAGCAGCTTTCTCGGGACAGGGTACGCTGAAGCTTTCTTT.

The sample holds many counts of this clonotype. The rearrangement links TRBV5-1 to TRBJ2-1; 8 bases align to TRBD2. With 4 bases clipped from V and 0 bases from J, the junction kept 6 bases outside the gene matches. Germline-derived CDR1 and CDR2 are SGHRS and YFSETQ. The CDR3 loop spans 16 amino acids. The CDR3 nucleotides are TGCGCCAGCAGCCTTGAAGCGGGAGCCTCCTACAATGAGCAGTTCTTC. It translates to CASSLEAGASYNEQFF. Together with reference TRBV5-1 and TRBJ2-1, the CDR3 gives the full variable domain: KAGVTQTPRYLIKTRGQQVTLSCSPISGHRSVSWYQQTPGQGLQFLFEYFSETQRNKGNFPGRFSGRQFSNSRSEMNVSTLELGDSALYLCASSLEAGASYNEQFFGPGTRLTVL.

Ten or more counts support this clonotype. The rearrangement uses TRBV9 and TRBJ2-5, with D perhaps TRBD2 (6 bases). The CDR3 is 15 amino acids. Germline V gene data show CDR1 as SGDLS and CDR2 as YYNGEE. Trimming cost V 2 bases and J 1 base, with 12 bases left between them. The CDR3 nucleotides are TGTGCCAGCAGCGTCGGAGGGGTAGGCCAAGAGACCCAGTACTTC. Amino acid sequence: CASSVGGVGQETQYF.

The chain combines TRBV12-3 or TRBV12-4 with TRBJ2-5; 7 positions match TRBD2. V lost 0 bases and J lost 5; bases outside the gene matches: 12. The CDR3 contains 17 residues. The CDR3 loop reads CASSLAKGRVAGETQYF. The CDR3 DNA reads TGTGCCAGCAGTTTAGCGAAGGGCAGGGTAGCGGGCGAGACCCAGTACTTC.

This chain links TRBV7-3 with TRBJ2-2; possibly TRBD1 for D (5 bases). CDR1 is SGHTA and CDR2 is FQGTGA in the germline V gene. There are 13 residues in the CDR3. Trimming took off 3 bases at V and 6 bases at J, with 8 bases between the two ends. The CDR3 loop reads CASSFDSSGELFF. DNA for the CDR3: TGTGCCAGCAGCTTTGACAGTTCCGGGGAGCTGTTTTTT.

This clonotype has at least ten counts. This chain joins TRBV7-7 and TRBJ2-5, with D possibly matching TRBD1 (5 bases). The CDR3 extends over 15 amino acids. The germline V gene encodes CDR1 SSHAT and CDR2 FNYEAQ (reference sequence). The V end was cut by 7 bases, the J end by 1 base, with 16 bases between. The CDR3 sequence is CASTLGRIFQETQYF. The CDR3 region has the DNA TGTGCCAGCACCTTGGGGCGGATTTTCCAAGAGACCCAGTACTTC.

This clonotype was counted at least ten times. J is TRBJ2-1 and V is TRBV27; 8 nucleotides align to TRBD2. V gave up 5 bases and J gave up 4 bases; unmatched junction bases: 10. CDR1 is MNHEY, CDR2 SMNVEV, per germline (reference sequence). CDR3 length: 16 amino acids. The CDR3 loop is CASSPTGGRSYNEQFF. The CDR3 nucleotides read TGTGCCAGCAGTCCAACGGGCGGGAGGTCGTACAATGAGCAGTTCTTC.

This clonotype was counted a few times. The chain couples TRBV15 to TRBJ2-7; 9 bases are a match to TRBD1. CDR1 and CDR2 from the germline V gene are LNHNV and YYDKDF (reference sequence). J gave up 4 bases and V 2 bases, and 12 bases lay outside the gene matches. The CDR3 length is 17 residues. CDR3 in amino acids: CATSRLGGTGNRYEQYF. DNA of the CDR3: TGTGCCACCAGCAGACTGGGGGGGACAGGGAATAGATACGAGCAGTACTTC.

In this sample, this clonotype turned up many times. The J gene is TRBJ2-5, the V gene TRBV15; D is undetermined. The V and J ends lost 0 bases and 0 bases respectively, with 5 bases between them. Germline CDR1 is LNHNV and CDR2 is YYDKDF (reference sequence). This CDR3 region has 14 residues. In DNA, the CDR3 is TGTGCCACCAGCAGAGACCTGTACCAAGAGACCCAGTACTTC. This gives the protein CATSRDLYQETQYF.

This clonotype was seen ten or more times. This chain uses TRBV12-3 or TRBV12-4 with TRBJ1-5, with TRBD1 identical over 7 bases. Trimming removed 5 bases from V and 1 base from J; junction bases left unmatched: 11. This CDR3 comprises 17 residues. The CDR3 spells CASSRLFGQVSNQPQHF. The CDR3 DNA reads TGTGCCAGCAGTCGACTTTTCGGACAGGTCAGCAATCAGCCCCAGCATTTT.

This clonotype was seen at least ten times. This chain links TRBV20-1 with TRBJ2-7, with 10 bases aligning to TRBD2. The germline gives CDR1 DFQATT, CDR2 SNEGSKA (reference sequence). The J segment lost 2 bases and the V segment lost 3 bases, leaving 10 bases of the junction unmatched. This CDR3 contains 16 residues. The CDR3 here is CSARVPGLAVTYEQYF. The CDR3 nucleotides are TGCAGTGCTAGGGTACCCGGACTAGCGGTTACCTACGAGCAGTACTTC.

This clonotype was observed at least ten times. The V gene is TRBV28, the J gene TRBJ1-5, with D uncertain. The CDR3 totals 15 residues. Germline V gene data show CDR1 as MDHEN and CDR2 as SYDVKM. V lost 1 base, J lost 1 base, and 8 bases lay in between. The CDR3 protein is CASSLYGRSNQPQHF. The CDR3 DNA sequence: TGTGCCAGCAGTTTATATGGCAGGAGCAATCAGCCCCAGCATTTT.

This clonotype occurred many times. The genes are TRBV10-3 and TRBJ1-2; D possibly corresponds to TRBD1 (6 bases). Germline V gene data show CDR1 as ENHRY and CDR2 as SYGVKD. The CDR3 length is 12 residues. V lost 8 bases to trimming and J lost 7 bases, with 14 bases between them. The CDR3 DNA follows: TGTGCCATCGGGGAGGGGGACTCTGGCTACACCTTC. This codes for CAIGEGDSGYTF.